These T cell receptor beta chains were read from a single sample in a study of blood T cell repertoires in COVID-19. Measured with immunoSEQ multiplex PCR; TCRdb has only the in-frame clones, and not every one. The table lists a few hundred thousand clones, about 83% of them singletons. Sequencing was performed on peripheral blood. The receptors were gathered from a man aged 80 or over with acute or convalescent COVID-19. Each CDR3 is given with its conserved first and last residue. Fields, in order: V gene, J gene, CDR3 protein.

TRBV15	TRBJ1-2	CATSSGNAGTDGYTF
TRBV4-1	TRBJ1-5	CASSPLGTGFNLNQPQHF
TRBV5-1	TRBJ2-5	CASSLSTGVGETQYF
TRBV7-9	TRBJ2-1	CASSSGTGSRDEQFF
TRBV5-1	TRBJ1-1	CASSLEGAGRRAEAFF
TRBV6-5	TRBJ2-1	CASITSGIFGDEQFF
TRBV7-9	TRBJ2-7	CASSSSTGGRRQYF
TRBV6-5	TRBJ1-1	CASSTGGLSTEAFF
TRBV7-8	TRBJ2-1	CASSGRQGTGYEQFF
TRBV6-5	TRBJ2-1	CASSPAREVVNEQFF
TRBV10-3	TRBJ2-7	CAISPTSGRDYEQYF
TRBV19	TRBJ2-3	CATSIAGTPFLSTDTQYF
TRBV5-1	TRBJ1-1	CASRQGASGNTEAFF
TRBV5-6	TRBJ1-5	CASSLPDQPQHF
TRBV7-9	TRBJ2-2	CASSELAGGPRTGELFF
TRBV5-1	TRBJ1-1	CASSVQGFEAFF
TRBV6-5	TRBJ1-4	CASRTHLREKLFF
TRBV3-1/TRBV3-2	TRBJ1-5	CASSVRGSNQPQHF
TRBV19	TRBJ1-6	CASNPTGVNSPLHF
TRBV5-5	TRBJ1-1	CASSLAVNTEAFF
TRBV3-1/TRBV3-2	TRBJ2-1	CASSQDALGRGEQFF
TRBV4-1	TRBJ2-5	CASSRVLAGGRDPGTQYF
TRBV9	TRBJ1-3	CASSVGQASGNTIYF
TRBV5-5	TRBJ1-5	CASSLGPNNQPQHF
TRBV6-5	TRBJ2-7	CASSYSRQGSYEQYF
TRBV5-1	TRBJ2-7	CASSLVGTGNEQYF
TRBV19	TRBJ1-2	CASRDGQGGYGYTF